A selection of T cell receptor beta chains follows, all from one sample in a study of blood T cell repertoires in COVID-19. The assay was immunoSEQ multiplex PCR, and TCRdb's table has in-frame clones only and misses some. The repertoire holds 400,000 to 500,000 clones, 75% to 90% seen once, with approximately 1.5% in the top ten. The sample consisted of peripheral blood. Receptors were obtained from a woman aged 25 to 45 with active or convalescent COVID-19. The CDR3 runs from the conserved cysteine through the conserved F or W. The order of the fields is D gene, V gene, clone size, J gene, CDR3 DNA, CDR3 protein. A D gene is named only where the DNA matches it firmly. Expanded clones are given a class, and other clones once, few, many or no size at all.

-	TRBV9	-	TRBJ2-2	TGTGCCAGCAGCCCCCCCGTCCGGGGGAACACCGGGGAGCTGTTTTTT	CASSPPVRGNTGELFF
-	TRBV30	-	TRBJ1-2	TGTGCCTGGATTTGGGGGGGAATGGGTGGCTACACCTTC	CAWIWGGMGGYTF
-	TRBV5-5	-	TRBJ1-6	TGTGCCAGCAGCTTGGGCCACAGGGTTTCACCCCTCCACTTT	CASSLGHRVSPLHF
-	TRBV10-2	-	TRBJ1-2	TGCGCCAGCAGTCGCGACAGGCCCCACCTCTATGGCTACACCTTC	CASSRDRPHLYGYTF
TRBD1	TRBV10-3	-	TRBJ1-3	TGTGCCATCAGTCCAACAGGGGTCGGAAACACCATATATTTT	CAISPTGVGNTIYF
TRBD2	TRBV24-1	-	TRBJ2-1	TGTGCCACCAGTGGTCTTAGCGGGGGGGCATCTAATGAGCAGTTCTTC	CATSGLSGGASNEQFF
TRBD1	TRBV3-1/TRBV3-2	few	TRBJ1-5	TGTGCCAGCAGCCAGACAGGGGGCAATCAGCCCCAGCATTTT	CASSQTGGNQPQHF
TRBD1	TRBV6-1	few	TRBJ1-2	TGTGCCAGCAGTGAAGCCCCGGGGGACAGGGTGGCTTGGTATGGCTACACCTTC	CASSEAPGDRVAWYGYTF
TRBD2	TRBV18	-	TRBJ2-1	TGTGCCAGCTCACTGGGACTAGCGGACAATGAGCAGTTCTTC	CASSLGLADNEQFF
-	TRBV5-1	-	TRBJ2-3	TGCGCCAGCAGCTTTCCCGGAGCGCCTAGCACAGATACGCAGTATTTT	CASSFPGAPSTDTQYF
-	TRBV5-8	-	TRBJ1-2	TGTGCCAGCAGCTTGGTTCGGGGTGGCTACACCTTC	CASSLVRGGYTF
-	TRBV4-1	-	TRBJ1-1	TGCGCCAGCAGCCAAGGGCTAAGGGGAATGAACACTGAAGCTTTCTTT	CASSQGLRGMNTEAFF
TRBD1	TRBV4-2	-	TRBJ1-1	TGTGCCAGCAGCCAAGAAGTAGGACAGGTCAACACTGAAGCTTTCTTT	CASSQEVGQVNTEAFF
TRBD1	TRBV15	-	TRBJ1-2	TGTGCCACCAGCAGAGACTTGACAGGGGCCCGAGTCTTC	CATSRDLTGARVF
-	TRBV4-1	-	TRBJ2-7	TGCGCCAGCAGCCTCGGGCAGGGGGGCCGGTCCTACGAGCAGTACTTC	CASSLGQGGRSYEQYF
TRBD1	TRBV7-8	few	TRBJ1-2	TGTGCCAGCAGCCCGGACAGGAACTATGGCTACACCTTC	CASSPDRNYGYTF
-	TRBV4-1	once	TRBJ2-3	TGCGCCAGCAGCCAAGATTTGGTTCACCGGGAATCGGGGGCAGATACGCAGTATTTT	CASSQDLVHRESGADTQYF
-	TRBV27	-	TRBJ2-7	TGTGCCAGCAGTTTATCGGCACAGTCCTACGAGCAGTACTTC	CASSLSAQSYEQYF
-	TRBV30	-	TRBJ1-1	TGTGCCTGGAGTCGAGGGAAAACACCCAGGAACACTGAAGCTTTCTTT	CAWSRGKTPRNTEAFF
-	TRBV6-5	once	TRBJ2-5	TGTGCCAGCCCGCGCGGAGGCAGAATGTCGGAGACCCAGTACTTC	CASPRGGRMSETQYF
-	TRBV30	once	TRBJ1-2	TGTGCCTGGATGTGGGACATCGGTGGCTACACCTTC	CAWMWDIGGYTF
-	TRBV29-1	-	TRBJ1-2	TGCAGCGTGACGGACTCAAATGGGGGCTACACCTTC	CSVTDSNGGYTF
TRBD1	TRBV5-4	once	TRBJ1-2	TGTGCCAGCAGCTTGTTGGACAGGGTCGGCGGCTACACCTTC	CASSLLDRVGGYTF
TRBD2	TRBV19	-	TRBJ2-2	TGTGCCAGTAGGGGACCGACTAGCGCAAGCACCGGGGAGCTGTTTTTT	CASRGPTSASTGELFF
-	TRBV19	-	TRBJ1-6	TGTGCCAGTAGTATAGATCTCGGGGGACCTTCACCCCTCCACTTT	CASSIDLGGPSPLHF
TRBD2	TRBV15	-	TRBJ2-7	TGTGCCACCAGCAGAGATAGGACTAGCGTTCCCTACGAGCAGTACTTC	CATSRDRTSVPYEQYF
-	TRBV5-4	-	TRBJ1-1	TGTGCCAGCAGACCAACAGGGAACACTGAAGCTTTCTTT	CASRPTGNTEAFF
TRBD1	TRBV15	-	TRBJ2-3	TGTGCCACCAGCACAGGTCTTGGGACAGGGACCGATACGCAGTATTTT	CATSTGLGTGTDTQYF
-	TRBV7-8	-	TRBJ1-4	TGTGCCAGCAGCCTTATGGACAGACCGAATGAAAAACTGTTTTTT	CASSLMDRPNEKLFF
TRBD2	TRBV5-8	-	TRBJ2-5	TGTGCCAGCAGCCCGGCAACTAGCGGGAGGTCTCGGGAGACCCAGTACTTC	CASSPATSGRSRETQYF
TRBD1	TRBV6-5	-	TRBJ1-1	TGTGCCAGCACCTTAAACAGGGGAGGCACTGAAGCTTTCTTT	CASTLNRGGTEAFF
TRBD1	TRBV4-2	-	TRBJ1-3	TGTGCCAGCAGCCAGGTTGGGACAGGGGAGAATGGAAACACCATATATTTT	CASSQVGTGENGNTIYF
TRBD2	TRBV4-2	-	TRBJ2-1	TGTGCCAGCAGCCAAGATCTCGGCGGGAGGACATACAATGAGCAGTTCTTC	CASSQDLGGRTYNEQFF
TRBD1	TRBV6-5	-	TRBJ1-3	TGTGCCAGCACCCCACAGGGGGCAGGAAACACCATATATTTT	CASTPQGAGNTIYF
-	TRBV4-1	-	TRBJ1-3	TGCGCCAGCAGACTTCTCCCGGGGGCTGGAAACACCATATATTTT	CASRLLPGAGNTIYF
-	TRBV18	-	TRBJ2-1	TGTGCCAGCTCACCACCTGCTAGTCCCAATGAGCAGTTCTTC	CASSPPASPNEQFF
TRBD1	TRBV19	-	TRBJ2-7	TGTGCCAGTAGTATGTCACAGGGGGCGCGAAATGAGCAGTACTTC	CASSMSQGARNEQYF
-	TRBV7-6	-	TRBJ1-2	TGTGCCAGCAGCTTTAACCCGGAAGGGGCGCCCCCTAACTATGGCTACACCTTC	CASSFNPEGAPPNYGYTF
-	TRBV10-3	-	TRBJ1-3	TGTGCCATCAGTGAGGGACAGCACTCTGGAAACACCATATATTTT	CAISEGQHSGNTIYF
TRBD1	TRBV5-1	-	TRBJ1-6	TGCGCCAGCAGCAGGGGACAGGGGAGTTCCTATAATTCACCCCTCCACTTT	CASSRGQGSSYNSPLHF
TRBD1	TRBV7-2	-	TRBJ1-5	TGTGCCAGCAGCCCGACAGGGGGCAATCAGCCCCAGCATTTT	CASSPTGGNQPQHF
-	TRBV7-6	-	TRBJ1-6	TGTGCCAGCAGCCCGACAGAGCCCTATAATTCACCCCTCCACTTT	CASSPTEPYNSPLHF
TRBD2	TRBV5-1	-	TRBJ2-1	TGCGCCAGCAGCGGACTAGCTATGCTACAGGATGAGCAGTTCTTC	CASSGLAMLQDEQFF
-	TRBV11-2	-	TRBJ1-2	TGTGCCAGCAGCTCCAACTCGGGGGGGACTAACTATGGCTACACCTTC	CASSSNSGGTNYGYTF
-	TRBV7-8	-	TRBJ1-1	TGTGCCAGCAGCTTAGCGGGTTGGGCCACTGAAGCTTTCTTT	CASSLAGWATEAFF
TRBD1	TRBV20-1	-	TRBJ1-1	TGCAAGGCAGGGGGCACTGAAGCTTTCTTT	CKAGGTEAFF
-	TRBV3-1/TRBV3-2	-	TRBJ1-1	TGTGCCAGCAGCCAAGAACCGGGGAGCACTGAAGCTTTCTTT	CASSQEPGSTEAFF